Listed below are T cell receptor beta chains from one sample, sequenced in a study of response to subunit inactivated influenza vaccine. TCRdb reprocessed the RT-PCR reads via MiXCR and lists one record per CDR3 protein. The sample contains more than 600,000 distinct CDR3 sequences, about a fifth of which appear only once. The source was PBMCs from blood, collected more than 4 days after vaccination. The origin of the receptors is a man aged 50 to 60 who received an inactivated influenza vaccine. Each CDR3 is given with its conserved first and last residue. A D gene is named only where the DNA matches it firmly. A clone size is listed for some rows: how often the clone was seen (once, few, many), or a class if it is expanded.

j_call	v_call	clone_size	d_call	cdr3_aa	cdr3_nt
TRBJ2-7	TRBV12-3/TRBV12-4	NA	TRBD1	CASSLAAGTGPYEQYF	TGTGCCAGCAGTTTAGCGGCCGGGACAGGGCCTTACGAGCAGTACTTC
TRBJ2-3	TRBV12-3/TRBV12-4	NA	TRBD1	CASSLANQGQGTQYF	TGTGCCAGCAGTTTAGCCAACCAGGGACAGGGGACGCAGTATTTT
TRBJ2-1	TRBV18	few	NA	CASSRGRNEQFF	TGTGCCAGCTCACGAGGGAGGAATGAGCAGTTCTTC
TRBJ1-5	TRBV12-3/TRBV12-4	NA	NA	CASRGARFDSSNQPQHF	TGTGCCAGCAGGGGAGCCAGATTTGACAGCAGCAATCAGCCCCAGCATTTT
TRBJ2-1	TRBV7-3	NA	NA	CASSLDGVNNEQFF	TGTGCCAGCAGCTTGGACGGCGTCAACAATGAGCAGTTCTTC
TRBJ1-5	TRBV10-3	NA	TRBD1	CAISESSRGPNQPQHF	TGTGCCATCAGTGAGTCGTCCAGGGGGCCCAATCAGCCCCAGCATTTT
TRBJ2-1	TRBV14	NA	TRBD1	CASSPRGTGTDEQFF	TGTGCCAGCAGCCCACGAGGGACAGGGACGGATGAGCAGTTCTTC
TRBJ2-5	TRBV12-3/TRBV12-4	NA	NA	CASSHRRQETQYF	TGTGCCAGCAGTCACAGGCGACAAGAGACCCAGTACTTC
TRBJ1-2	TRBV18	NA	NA	CASSPPSIDYYGYTF	TGTGCCAGCTCACCACCGTCAATCGATTATTATGGCTACACCTTC
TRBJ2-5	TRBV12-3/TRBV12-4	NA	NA	CASRTGRQETQYF	TGTGCCAGCAGGACGGGACGGCAAGAGACCCAGTACTTC
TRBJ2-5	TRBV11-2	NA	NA	CASSVQLNRETQYF	TGTGCCAGCAGCGTACAACTAAACAGGGAGACCCAGTACTTC
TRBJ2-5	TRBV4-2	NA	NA	CASSPAGRSQETEYF	TGTGCCAGCAGCCCAGCGGGCAGGTCCCAAGAGACGGAGTACTTC
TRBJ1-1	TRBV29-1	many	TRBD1	CSGGQRNTEAFF	TGCAGCGGGGGACAGAGAAACACTGAAGCTTTCTTT
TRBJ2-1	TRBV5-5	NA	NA	CASSRGGTDNNEQFF	TGTGCCAGCAGCCGTGGGGGGACCGATAACAATGAGCAGTTCTTC
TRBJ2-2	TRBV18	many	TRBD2	CASSPRRGTDTGELFF	TGTGCCAGCTCACCGAGGCGGGGGACGGACACCGGGGAGCTGTTTTTT
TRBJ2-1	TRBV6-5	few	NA	CASSYRRPSYNEQFF	TGTGCCAGCAGTTACAGACGTCCCTCCTACAATGAGCAGTTCTTC
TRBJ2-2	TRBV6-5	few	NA	CASSYSAPYRRGLTGELFF	TGTGCCAGCAGTTACTCCGCTCCCTACAGGAGGGGACTCACCGGGGAGCTGTTTTTT
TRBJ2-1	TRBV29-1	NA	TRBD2	CSGGLANYNEQFF	TGCAGCGGGGGACTAGCGAATTACAATGAGCAGTTCTTC
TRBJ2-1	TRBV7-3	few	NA	CASSFGGKQFF	TGTGCCAGCAGCTTCGGAGGGAAGCAGTTCTTC
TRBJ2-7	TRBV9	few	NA	CASSHGREQYF	TGTGCCAGCAGCCACGGCCGGGAGCAGTACTTC
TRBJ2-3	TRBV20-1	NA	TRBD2	CSVLTSGGTDTQYF	TGCAGTGTTCTGACTAGCGGGGGCACAGATACGCAGTATTTT
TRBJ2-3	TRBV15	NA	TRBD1	CATSRPGTGTDTQYF	TGTGCCACCAGCAGACCTGGGACAGGCACAGATACGCAGTATTTT
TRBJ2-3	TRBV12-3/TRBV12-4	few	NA	CASRDQGLPVTDTQYF	TGTGCCAGCAGAGATCAGGGGTTACCAGTCACAGATACGCAGTATTTT
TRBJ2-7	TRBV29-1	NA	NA	CSVGPSSYEQYF	TGCAGCGTTGGACCCAGCTCCTACGAGCAGTACTTC
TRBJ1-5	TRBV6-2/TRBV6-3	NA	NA	CASSDGGRYQPQHF	TGTGCCAGCAGCGACGGAGGGCGTTATCAGCCCCAGCATTTT
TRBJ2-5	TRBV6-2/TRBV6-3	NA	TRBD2	CASRPGLAGPQETQYF	TGTGCCAGCAGACCCGGACTAGCGGGCCCACAAGAGACCCAGTACTTC
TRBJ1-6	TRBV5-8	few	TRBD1	CASSQRPRQGYNSPLHF	TGTGCCAGCAGCCAGAGACCGCGACAGGGTTATAATTCACCCCTCCACTTT
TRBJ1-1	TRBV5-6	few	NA	CASRRRGYNTEAFF	TGTGCCAGCAGGCGCAGGGGTTATAACACTGAAGCTTTCTTT
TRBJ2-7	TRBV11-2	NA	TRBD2	CASSPRTSGIYEQYF	TGTGCCAGCAGCCCTCGGACTAGCGGGATCTACGAGCAGTACTTC
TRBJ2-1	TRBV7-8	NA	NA	CASSGKGSLYNEQFF	TGTGCCAGCAGCGGCAAGGGGTCCCTATACAATGAGCAGTTCTTC
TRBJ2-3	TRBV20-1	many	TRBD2	CSARDRRKRGADTQYF	TGCAGTGCTAGAGATCGGCGGAAGCGGGGGGCAGATACGCAGTATTTT
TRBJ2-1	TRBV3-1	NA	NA	CASSHGGAGNEQFF	TGTGCCAGCAGCCATGGGGGGGCAGGCAATGAGCAGTTCTTC
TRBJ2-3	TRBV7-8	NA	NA	CASSHGSDTQYF	TGTGCCAGCAGTCACGGTTCAGATACGCAGTATTTT
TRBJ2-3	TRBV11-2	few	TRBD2	CASSSWHAGTSGTDTQYF	TGTGCCAGCAGCTCATGGCATGCCGGGACTAGCGGGACAGATACGCAGTATTTT
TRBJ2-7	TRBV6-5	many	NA	CASSYSGASYEQYF	TGTGCCAGCAGTTACTCTGGCGCCTCCTACGAGCAGTACTTC
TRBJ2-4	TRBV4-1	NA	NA	CASSQEGPANIQYF	TGCGCCAGCAGCCAAGAGGGGCCAGCAAACATTCAGTACTTC
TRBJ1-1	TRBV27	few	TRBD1	CASSETGWETEAFF	TGTGCCAGCAGTGAGACAGGGTGGGAGACTGAAGCTTTCTTT
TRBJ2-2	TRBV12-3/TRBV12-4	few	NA	CASSFQRGGELFF	TGTGCCAGCAGTTTCCAGCGAGGCGGGGAGCTGTTTTTT
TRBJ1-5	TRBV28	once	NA	CASSFSKPQHF	TGTGCCAGCAGTTTCAGCAAACCCCAGCATTTT
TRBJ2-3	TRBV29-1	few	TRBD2	CSVRTSGVSTDTQYF	TGCAGCGTTCGCACTAGCGGGGTTAGCACAGATACGCAGTATTTT
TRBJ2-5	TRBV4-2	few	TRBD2	CASSQLLGEGRNVETQYF	TGTGCCAGCAGCCAACTTCTGGGGGAGGGACGGAACGTTGAGACCCAGTACTTC
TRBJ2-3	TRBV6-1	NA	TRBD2	CASSPGGGSGTDTQYF	TGTGCCAGCAGCCCCGGGGGGGGTAGCGGCACAGATACGCAGTATTTT